This T cell receptor beta chain is drawn from a study of cytomegalovirus exposure and HLA in healthy donors. About this clone itself: Its antigen is unidentified.

Germline V gene data show CDR1 as MNHEY and CDR2 as SVGAGI. The CDR3 loop spans 13 amino acids. The V gene lost 5 bases and the J gene lost 4 bases, with 9 bases spanning the gap. Findings and limits, study-wide: Under in vitro conditions, three CMV-associated chains were confirmed as specific for CMV antigens. The study flagged around 160 TCR beta chains as cytomegalovirus-associated. High specificity and sensitivity for cytomegalovirus status were reported for the classifier.

TCRdb's copy holds only in-frame clones and misses some; the assay was immunoSEQ multiplex PCR. This table holds about 250,000 clones, about 90% found once. Source material: PBMCs. The chain joins TRBV6-5 to TRBJ1-5, with D unclear. The sequence came from a man aged 18-30 years in good health and CMV-seropositive. CDR3 nucleotides: TGTGCCAGCAGTCGGGTGTGGAATCAGCCCCAGCATTTT. It encodes CASSRVWNQPQHF.